Below are 5 T cell receptor beta chains sequenced from a single sample in a study of early T cells in non-severe SARS-CoV-2 infection. MiXCR was run by TCRdb on the 5' RACE reads, yielding one entry per CDR3 protein. The repertoire includes about 100,000 distinct CDR3 sequences, approximately 13% of them detected once, and over 2% sits in the top ten. The sequencing sample was made of whole blood. Receptor source: an adult who was a healthcare worker with PCR-confirmed SARS-CoV-2 infection or an uninfected control (not recorded which).

This clonotype came up many times. The V gene is TRBV5-6, the J gene TRBJ2-1; possibly TRBD2 for D (6 bases). The CDR3 totals 17 residues. Trimming took off 0 bases at V and 7 bases at J, with 20 bases between the two ends. Germline V gene data show CDR1 as SGHDT and CDR2 as YYEEEE. Here the CDR3 reads CASSLELAPTRGNEQFF. CDR3 sequence (DNA): TGTGCCAGCAGCTTGGAACTAGCCCCGACCCGTGGGAATGAGCAGTTCTTC.

This clonotype turned up a few times. The chain links TRBV9 to TRBJ1-1; no clear D. This CDR3 is 13 amino acids long. V lost 0 bases, J lost 1 base, and 4 bases lay in between. Looked up from germline, CDR1 is SGDLS and CDR2 is YYNGEE. CDR3: CASSVAGNTEAFF. The CDR3 nucleotides read TGTGCCAGCAGCGTAGCCGGGAACACTGAAGCTTTCTTT.

This clonotype came up many times. V and J are TRBV4-1 and TRBJ1-1; no clear D gene. V lost 4 bases and J 6 bases, leaving 18 bases between the germline ends. Germline values: CDR1 MGHRA, CDR2 YSYEKL. The CDR3 loop spans 15 amino acids. CDR3 region: CASSPLKQGVAEAFF. For the CDR3, the DNA is TGCGCCAGCAGCCCCTTGAAGCAAGGAGTGGCTGAAGCTTTCTTT.

V usage is TRBV28 and J usage is TRBJ1-2; D is ambiguous. The CDR3 spans 16 residues. Germline-derived CDR1 and CDR2 are MDHEN and SYDVKM. Trimming left V 4 bases short and J 5 bases short, with 20 bases between. This CDR3 reads CASSSHLDPVGYGYTF. CDR3 DNA sequence: TGTGCCAGCAGTTCCCACCTGGACCCGGTGGGGTATGGCTACACCTTC.

The chain links TRBV10-3 to TRBJ1-3, with unresolved D. Per the germline V gene, CDR1 is ENHRY and CDR2 is SYGVKD. The CDR3 is made up of 14 amino acids. V lost 6 bases and J lost 0, with 9 bases in between. CDR3 sequence: CAIRKDNSGNTIYF. CDR3 nucleotides: TGTGCCATCAGGAAGGATAACTCTGGAAACACCATATATTTT.